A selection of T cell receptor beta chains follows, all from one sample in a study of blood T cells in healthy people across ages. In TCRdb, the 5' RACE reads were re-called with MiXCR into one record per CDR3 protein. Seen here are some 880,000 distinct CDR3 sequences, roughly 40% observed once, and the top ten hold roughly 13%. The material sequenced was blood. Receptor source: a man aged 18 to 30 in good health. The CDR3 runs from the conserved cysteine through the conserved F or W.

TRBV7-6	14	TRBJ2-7	CASSPSPDSYEQYF
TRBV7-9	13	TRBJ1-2	CASSPGQGPIYTF
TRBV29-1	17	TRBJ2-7	CSVEGVLGTSGGNEQYF
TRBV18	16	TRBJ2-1	CASSPPTSGGLNEQFF
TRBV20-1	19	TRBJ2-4	CSARNLAGSSGIAKNIQYF
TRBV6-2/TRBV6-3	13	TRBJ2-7	CASSYWRGNEQYF
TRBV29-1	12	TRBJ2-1	CSVESWNNEQFF
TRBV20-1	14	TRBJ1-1	CSASPRGRNTEAFF
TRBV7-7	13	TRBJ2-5	CTSSKNTQETQYF
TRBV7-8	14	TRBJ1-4	CASSLETANEKLFF
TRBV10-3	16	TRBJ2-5	CAIADSTSGVQETQYF
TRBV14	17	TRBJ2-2	CASSQDFSGSNTGELFF
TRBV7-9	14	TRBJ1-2	CASSTGAASYGYTF
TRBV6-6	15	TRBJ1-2	CASSPTDGTIYGYTF
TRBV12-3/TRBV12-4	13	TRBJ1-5	CASSLRGNQPQHF
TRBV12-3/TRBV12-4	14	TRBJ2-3	CASTTGVKADTQYF
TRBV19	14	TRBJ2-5	CATDPGTDQETQYF
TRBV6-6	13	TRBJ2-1	CAGGAGRINEQFF
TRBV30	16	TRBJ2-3	CAWSVAAGAATDTQYF
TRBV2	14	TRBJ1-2	CASWGAGPFYGYTF
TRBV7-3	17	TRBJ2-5	CASSLRGGGSTYNEQYF
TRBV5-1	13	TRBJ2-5	CASSLEPVETQYF
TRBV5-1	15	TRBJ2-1	CASSLTGEGYNEQFF
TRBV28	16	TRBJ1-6	CASTLNGETPRIWLHF
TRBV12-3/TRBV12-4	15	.	CASSLPDSPYNEQYF
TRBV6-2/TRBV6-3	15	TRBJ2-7	CASSYLGLYYNEQYF
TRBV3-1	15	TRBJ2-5	CASSQGTGNKETQYF
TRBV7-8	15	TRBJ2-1	CASSPRGTDYNEQFF
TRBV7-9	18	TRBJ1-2	CASSPTLGAGGALYGYTF
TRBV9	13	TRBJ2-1	CASSVSNINEQFF
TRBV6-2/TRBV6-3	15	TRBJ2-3	CTSSYSAGRLDTQYF
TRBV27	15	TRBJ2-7	CASSQRQTLSYEQYF
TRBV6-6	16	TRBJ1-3	CASSYWSGGNGNTIYF
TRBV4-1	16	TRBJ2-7	CASSQPGQGTYNEQYF
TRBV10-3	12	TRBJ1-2	CAISPDKGGYTF
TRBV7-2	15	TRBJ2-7	CASSLLRQGSYEQYF
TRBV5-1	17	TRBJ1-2	CASSLLPGTGGADGYTF
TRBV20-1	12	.	CSADRWWETQYF
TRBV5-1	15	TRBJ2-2	CASSLTQTNTGELFF
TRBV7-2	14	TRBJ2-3	CASSLRQDTDTQYF
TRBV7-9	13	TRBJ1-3	CATPRKSGNTIYF
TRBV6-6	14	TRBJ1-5	CASTEGGLYQPQHF
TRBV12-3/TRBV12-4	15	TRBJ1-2	CASSVTGTGLYGYTF